This record covers a single T cell receptor beta chain. Its cognate antigen is unknown. This sample is part of a study of blood T cells in healthy people across ages. Study results and caveats: Unsorted PBMCs blocked a conclusive comparison of naive and antigen-experienced cells. The unknown donor CMV status may have confounded expanded clonotype changes. Estimated diversity, derived from one million T cells, was regarded as an underestimate.

Next came a second PCR, run for roughly 7 to 12 cycles, which used a sample-barcoded 5' primer along with a J-beta primer mix. TCRdb used MiXCR to reprocess the 5' RACE reads, holding one entry per CDR3 protein. The sample holds approximately 790,000 distinct CDR3 sequences, around 68% seen once. The length of the CDR3 is 16 residues. Per germline, CDR1 LGHNA and CDR2 YSLEER. The ends were cut back, 1 base at V and 5 bases at J, with 14 bases in the middle. The specimen sequenced was blood. The rearrangement uses TRBV4-3 and TRBJ1-4; weak D call: TRBD1 (5 bases). The clonotype originates from a man aged 30-40 years in good health. This chain's CDR3 is CASSQVSEGLNEKLFF. In DNA, the CDR3 is TGCGCCAGCAGCCAAGTTAGTGAGGGGTTAAATGAAAAACTGTTTTTT.